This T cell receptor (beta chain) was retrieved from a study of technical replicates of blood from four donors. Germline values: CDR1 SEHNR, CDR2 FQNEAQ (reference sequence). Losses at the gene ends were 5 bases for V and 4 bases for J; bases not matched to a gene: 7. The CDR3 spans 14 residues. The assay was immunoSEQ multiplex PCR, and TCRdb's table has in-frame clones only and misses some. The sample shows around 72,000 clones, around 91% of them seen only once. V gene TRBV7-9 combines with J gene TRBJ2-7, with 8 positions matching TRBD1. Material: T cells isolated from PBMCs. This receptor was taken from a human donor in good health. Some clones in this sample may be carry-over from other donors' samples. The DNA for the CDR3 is TGTGCCAGCAGCATCCCACAGGGGGAGTACGAGCAGTACTTC. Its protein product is CASSIPQGEYEQYF. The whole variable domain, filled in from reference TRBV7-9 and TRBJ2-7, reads DTGVSQNPRHKITKRGQNVTFRCDPISEHNRLYWYRQTLGQGPEFLTYFQNEAQLEKSRLLSDRFSAERPKGSFSTLEIQRTEQGDSAMYLCASSIPQGEYEQYFGPGTRLTVT.